This T cell receptor (beta chain) was captured by sequencing in a study of blood T cell repertoires in COVID-19. Study at large: From T cells, B-cell-depleted T cells, or PBMCs came the material, which was cDNA or gDNA.

In the source study's methods: The authors estimated nucleated cell counts from reference gene primer amplification. Profiling relied on immunoSEQ multiplex PCR, and the TCRdb table lists in-frame clones only, not all of them. V and J calls and clone size are given by that table; D and trimming were obtained from the DNA. The table includes about 120,000 clones, roughly 69% detected once. Germline V gene sequence: CDR1 MDHEN, CDR2 SYDVKM. The CDR3 is made up of 14 amino acids. The count of this clone is one. At one boundary the junction diverges from the germline segment, which might be a read error. Sequencing was performed on peripheral blood. The J gene is TRBJ2-7, the V gene TRBV28; possible D gene TRBD2, 5 bases. The sequence came from an older woman with acute or convalescent COVID-19. In DNA form, the CDR3 reads TGTGCCAGCAGTTTCCTCGGCGGGCAGGCTATTTGGCACTTC. It translates to CASSFLGGQAIWHF.